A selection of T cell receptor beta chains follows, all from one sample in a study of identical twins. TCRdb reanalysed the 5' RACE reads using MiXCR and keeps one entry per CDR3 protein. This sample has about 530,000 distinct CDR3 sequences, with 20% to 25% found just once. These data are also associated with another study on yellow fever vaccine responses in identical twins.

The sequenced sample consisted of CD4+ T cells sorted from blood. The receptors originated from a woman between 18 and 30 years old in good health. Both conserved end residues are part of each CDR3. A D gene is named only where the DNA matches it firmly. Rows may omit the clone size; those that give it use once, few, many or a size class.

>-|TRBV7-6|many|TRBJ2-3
TGTGCCAGCAGCACGAGTATCCCACCCACAGATACGCAGTATTTT
CASSTSIPPTDTQYF
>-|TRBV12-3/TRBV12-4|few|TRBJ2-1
TGTGCCAGCAGTTTAAGTAAACAGCGTGGGCAGTTCTTC
CASSLSKQRGQFF
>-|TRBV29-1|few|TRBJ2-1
TGCAGCGTCACCAGGGGCTCCGATGAGCAGTTCTTC
CSVTRGSDEQFF
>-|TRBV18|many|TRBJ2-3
TGTGCCAGCAGCCCTAACACAGATACGCAGTATTTT
CASSPNTDTQYF
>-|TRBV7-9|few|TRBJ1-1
TGTGCCAGCAGCTTTGGTACGCAAGCTTTCTTT
CASSFGTQAFF
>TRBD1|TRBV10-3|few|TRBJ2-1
TGTGCCATCAGTTTACAGGGGTCCCACAATGAGCAGTTCTTC
CAISLQGSHNEQFF
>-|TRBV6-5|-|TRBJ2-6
TGTGCCAGCAGTTACTCATCCAGGTGGAGGTCTGGGGCCAACGTCCTGACTTTC
CASSYSSRWRSGANVLTF
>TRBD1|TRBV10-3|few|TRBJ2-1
TGTGCCATCAGTCCAGGGGGCAGTGAGCAGTTCTTC
CAISPGGSEQFF
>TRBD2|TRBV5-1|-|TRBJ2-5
TGCGCCAGCACCTCAACGGGAGGGGTGGAGACCCAGTACTTC
CASTSTGGVETQYF
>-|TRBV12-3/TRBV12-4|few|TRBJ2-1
TGTGCCAGCAGTCCTACAGGCCTCTCCTACAATGAGCAGTTCTTC
CASSPTGLSYNEQFF
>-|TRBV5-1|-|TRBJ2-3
TGCGCCAGCAGCTTGGAGATCGGGACTACGCAGTATTTT
CASSLEIGTTQYF
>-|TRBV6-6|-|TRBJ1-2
TGTGCCAGCAGTGAGACAGACTCCTTTGGCTACACCTTC
CASSETDSFGYTF
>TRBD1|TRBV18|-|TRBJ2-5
TGTGCCAGCTCACCACCGGGGGCGTACAGGGGAGAGACCCAGTACTTC
CASSPPGAYRGETQYF
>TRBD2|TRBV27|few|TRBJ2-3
TGTGCCAGCAGTTTATCCCCTTATGCGGGGGGGCATGCAGATACGCAGTATTTT
CASSLSPYAGGHADTQYF
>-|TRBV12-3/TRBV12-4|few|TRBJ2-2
TGTGCCAGCAGTTTAGATATCGGGGAGCTGTTTTTT
CASSLDIGELFF
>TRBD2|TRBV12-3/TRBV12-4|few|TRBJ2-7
TGTGCCAGCAGCCGACTAGCGGGAGGGCCTTACGAGCAGTACTTC
CASSRLAGGPYEQYF
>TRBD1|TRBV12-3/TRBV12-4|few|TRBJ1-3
TGTGCCAGCGGGACAGGTGGAAACACCATATATTTT
CASGTGGNTIYF
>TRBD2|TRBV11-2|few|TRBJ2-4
TGTGCCAGCAGCACCGGACTAGTGGTAAACATTCAGTACTTC
CASSTGLVVNIQYF
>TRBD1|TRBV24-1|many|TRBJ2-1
TGTGCCACCAGTGATCCCCAGGGGGCTACCTACAATGAGCAGTTCTTC
CATSDPQGATYNEQFF
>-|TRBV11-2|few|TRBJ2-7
TGTGCCAGCAGCTTAGTCGTCAGAAAGCATTACGAGCAGTACTTC
CASSLVVRKHYEQYF
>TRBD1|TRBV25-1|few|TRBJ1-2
TGTGCCAGCAGTGAGGGGGACAGGGCGTTAAAAGGCTACACCTTC
CASSEGDRALKGYTF
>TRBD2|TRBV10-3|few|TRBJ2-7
TGTGCCATCAGTGAACTAGCGGGAGAAACCTACGAGCAGTACTTC
CAISELAGETYEQYF
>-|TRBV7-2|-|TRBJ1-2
TGTGCCAGCAGCTTAGCGGTGCCTGATGTGATAGCGGGCTACACCTTC
CASSLAVPDVIAGYTF
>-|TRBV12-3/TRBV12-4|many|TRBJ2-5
TGTGCCAGCAGCCTCTGGGGGGAGACCCAGTACTTC
CASSLWGETQYF
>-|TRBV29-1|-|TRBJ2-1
TGCAGCGTTGAAGCCCTCCGGACAACTAATGAGCAGTTCTTC
CSVEALRTTNEQFF
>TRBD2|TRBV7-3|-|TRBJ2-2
TGTGCCAGCAGCTTCACTAGCGGGACCGGGGAGCTGTTTTTT
CASSFTSGTGELFF
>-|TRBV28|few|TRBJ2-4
TGTGCCAGCAGCCCCGGGGGTGGTCGAGCCAAAAACATTCAGTACTTC
CASSPGGGRAKNIQYF
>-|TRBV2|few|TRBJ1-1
TGTGCCAGCAGTGAATTTAGGGGAAGTACTGAAGCTTTCTTT
CASSEFRGSTEAFF
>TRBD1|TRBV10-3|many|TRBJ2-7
TGTGCCATCAGTACCGGGACAGGATCCTACGAGCAGTACTTC
CAISTGTGSYEQYF
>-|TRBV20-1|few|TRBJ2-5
TGCAGTGCTATTCGGTACCAAGAGACCCAGTACTTC
CSAIRYQETQYF
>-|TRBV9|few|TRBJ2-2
TGTGCCAGCGCCCCGAACACCGGGGAGCTGTTTTTT
CASAPNTGELFF
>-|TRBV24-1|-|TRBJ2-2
TGTGCCACCAGTGATTTGCGGGGCAGGGAGAGGAACACCGGGGAGCTGTTTTTT
CATSDLRGRERNTGELFF
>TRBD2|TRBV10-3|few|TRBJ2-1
TGTGCCACCCACTTAGCGGGAGTGAGCAATGAGCAGTTCTTC
CATHLAGVSNEQFF
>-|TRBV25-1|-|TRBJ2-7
TGTGCCAGCAGTGAATCCGGCAGGGCCTACGAGCAGTACTTC
CASSESGRAYEQYF
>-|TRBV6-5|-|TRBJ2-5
TGTGCCAGCAGTTACTCCGAGACGGGGTTAGAGACCCAGTACTTC
CASSYSETGLETQYF
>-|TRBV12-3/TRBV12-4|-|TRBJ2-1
TGTGCCAGCAGTTTCAAGCCTTGGGGCAATGAGCAGTTCTTC
CASSFKPWGNEQFF
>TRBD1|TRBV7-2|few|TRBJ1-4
TGTGCCAGCAGCACCGGGGACAGATTTAATGAAAAACTGTTTTTT
CASSTGDRFNEKLFF
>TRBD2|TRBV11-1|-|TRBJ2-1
TGTGCCAGCAGCTTAGCTGGGGGTAGCGGGAGGTTTGGCTACAATGAGCAGTTCTTC
CASSLAGGSGRFGYNEQFF
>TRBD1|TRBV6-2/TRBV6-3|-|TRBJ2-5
TGTGCCAGCAGTTACTCGAGCACAGGGGAACGCCAAGAGACCCAGTACTTC
CASSYSSTGERQETQYF
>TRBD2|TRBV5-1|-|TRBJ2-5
TGCGCCAGCAGCTCGGGGGGGCCCCAAGAGACCCAGTACTTC
CASSSGGPQETQYF
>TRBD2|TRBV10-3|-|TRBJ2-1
TGTGCCATCAGACTCGGACTAGCGGGAGAGTTTGAGCAGTTCTTC
CAIRLGLAGEFEQFF
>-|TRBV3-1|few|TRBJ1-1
TGTGCCAGCAGCTCCAGCCCAGGATCCACTGAAGCTTTCTTT
CASSSSPGSTEAFF
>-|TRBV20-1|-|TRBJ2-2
TGCAGTGCTAGAGTCGGGGGGCAGGGGGAGCTGTTTTTT
CSARVGGQGELFF
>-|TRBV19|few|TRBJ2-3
TGTGCCAGTAGTATCTTAAGGACCACCACCGGCACAGATACGCAGTATTTT
CASSILRTTTGTDTQYF
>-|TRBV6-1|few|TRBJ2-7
TGTGCCAGCAGGCAGGCTCTTGGGCGGCCTCCCTACGAGCAGTACTTC
CASRQALGRPPYEQYF
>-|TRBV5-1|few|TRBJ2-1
TGCGCCAGCAGCTGGGGTGACACCAGCGGGTCGGGTGAGCAGTTCTTC
CASSWGDTSGSGEQFF
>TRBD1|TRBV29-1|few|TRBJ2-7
TGCAGCGTTGGACAGGGTGGCGAGCAGTACTTC
CSVGQGGEQYF